A single sample gave rise to the 13 T cell receptor beta chains below, sequenced in a study of T cells in localized non-small cell lung cancer (dated by TCRdb to 2019 to 2021). Library prep was done by the immunoSEQ multiplex PCR assay. The source is immuneACCESS, and TCRdb retained only in-frame sequences with V and J called. Part of the clones is not carried over; for the studies checked, unresolved V genes explain less than half of this, and the remainder is unexplained. This sample comprises 25,000 or so clones, 80% to 90% of them detected only once. 6% to 7% of the sample lies in the top ten. The sequencing used peripheral blood, collected before any cancer treatment. The receptors stem from an older male donor with stage I lung adenocarcinoma.

This chain uses TRBV9 with TRBJ2-7; tentatively, D is TRBD1 or TRBD2 (7 bases each). The length of the CDR3 is 15 residues. V gave up 3 bases and J gave up 7 bases, with 20 bases separating them. The germline CDR1 and CDR2 sequences are SGDLS and YYNGEE. The CDR3 DNA reads TGTGCCAGCAGCGCAGGGGGGGAGCCCTACGGTGAGCAGTACTTC. Its translation is CASSAGGEPYGEQYF. Filled out from reference TRBV9 and TRBJ2-7, the complete variable domain reads DSGVTQTPKHLITATGQRVTLRCSPRSGDLSVYWYQQSLDQGLQFLIQYYNGEERAKGNILERFSAQQFPDLHSELNLSSLELGDSALYFCASSAGGEPYGEQYFGPGTRLTVT.

In nucleotides, the CDR3 is TGTGCCAGCAGTGAAGCCGACTACCCGAACACCGGGGAGCTGTTTTTT. Protein product: CASSEADYPNTGELFF. This sequence joins TRBV6-1 and TRBJ2-2, with D maybe TRBD2 (5 bases). Germline CDR1 MNHNS, CDR2 SASEGT. The CDR3 spans 16 residues. Deletions cut 0 bases from V and 0 bases from J, with 8 bases between.

V gene TRBV19 combines with J gene TRBJ2-3, with a possible D match to TRBD2 (7 bases). The CDR3 contains 14 residues. CDR1 is LNHDA and CDR2 is SQIVND in the germline V gene (reference sequence). The V and J ends lost 4 bases and 5 bases respectively, with 13 bases between them. CDR3: CASSTKRGGDTQYF. The CDR3 coding sequence is TGTGCCAGTAGTACGAAAAGGGGGGGAGATACGCAGTATTTT.

This sequence joins TRBV19 and TRBJ2-7; TRBD1 agrees at 12 bases. The junction had 16 bases not matched to a gene; V was cut back by 7 bases and J by 6 bases. The CDR3 sequence is 17 residues long. Germline V gene lookup returns CDR1 LNHDA and CDR2 SQIVND (reference sequence). The CDR3 DNA is TGTGCCAGTACCCCCTACGGGACAGGGGGCGTACGGGCCGAGCAGTACTTC. This sequence encodes CASTPYGTGGVRAEQYF. Using reference TRBV19 and TRBJ2-7 for the parts outside the CDR3, the full variable domain is DGGITQSPKYLFRKEGQNVTLSCEQNLNHDAMYWYRQDPGQGLRLIYYSQIVNDFQKGDIAEGYSVSREKKESFPLTVTSAQKNPTAFYLCASTPYGTGGVRAEQYFGPGTRLTVT.

V gene TRBV5-5 combines with J gene TRBJ1-1; D may be TRBD1 (6 bases). The CDR3 covers 16 residues. Deletions cut 0 bases from V and 4 bases from J, with 16 bases between. Germline V CDR1 and CDR2: SGHKS, YYEKEE (reference sequence). CDR3 DNA sequence: TGTGCCAGCAGCTTGGGGCCCAGGACAGAACTCACTGAAGCTTTCTTT. As protein: CASSLGPRTELTEAFF.

The chain carries TRBV27 and TRBJ2-7; TRBD1 aligns across 7 bases. With V trimmed by 4 bases and J by 2 bases, 5 bases remained unmatched. This CDR3 contains 14 residues. The germline gives CDR1 MNHEY, CDR2 SMNVEV (reference sequence). CDR3 in DNA: TGTGCCAGCAGTTACAACAGGGGCCCCTACGAGCAGTACTTC. It is translated as CASSYNRGPYEQYF.

This clone occurred a few times. The CDR3 coding sequence is TGCGCCAGCAGCTTGGTCGCAGGGATGGGGTCGGGGTACAATGAGCAGTTCTTC. Amino acid sequence: CASSLVAGMGSGYNEQFF. The chain combines TRBV5-1 with TRBJ2-1, with D possibly being TRBD1 or TRBD2 (5 bases each). V shed 0 bases and J shed 4 bases, with 20 bases lying between them. The CDR3 totals 18 residues. Germline values: CDR1 SGHRS, CDR2 YFSETQ.

The chain combines TRBV4-2 with TRBJ2-5; tentatively, D is TRBD1 (6 bases). The germline V gene encodes CDR1 LGHNA and CDR2 YNFKEQ. This CDR3 is built from 15 residues. V was clipped by 1 base and J by 1 base, with 10 bases between them. CDR3 in amino acids: CASSQGRDIQETQYF. The CDR3 nucleotides are TGTGCCAGCAGCCAAGGCCGGGACATCCAAGAGACCCAGTACTTC.

This clone was picked up a small number of times. At one of its ends the junction is not consistent with the germline gene, which may arise from a read error. V is TRBV6-1 and J is TRBJ1-6, with a tentative D call TRBD1 (5 bases). From germline, CDR1 is MNHNS and CDR2 SASEGT. The CDR3 contains 16 residues. The DNA for the CDR3 is TGTGCCAGCGGTGAAGACAGCAGCGACTATAATTCACCCCTCCACTTT. Its translation is CASGEDSSDYNSPLHF.

The rearrangement links TRBV6-1 to TRBJ1-6; D is undetermined. This CDR3 has 17 amino acids. Between the trimmed V and J ends, which lost 0 bases and 6 bases, there was a span of 15 bases. The germline CDR1 and CDR2 sequences are MNHNS and SASEGT. CDR3 sequence reads: CASSEAGSRRANSPLHF. The CDR3 DNA reads as TGTGCCAGCAGTGAAGCGGGCAGTAGGAGGGCTAATTCACCCCTCCACTTT.

This rearrangement joins TRBV29-1 to TRBJ2-3, with a tentative D call TRBD1 (5 bases). The CDR3 has 16 amino acids. Looked up from germline, CDR1 is SQVTM and CDR2 is ANQGSEA. V was pared by 6 bases and J by 2 bases, with 21 bases between. CDR3 nucleotides: TGCAGCGTGGTTACTAACTCAGGGATCCCCACAGATACGCAGTATTTT. Protein sequence: CSVVTNSGIPTDTQYF.

The chain is built from TRBV19 and TRBJ1-2; D is possibly TRBD1 (6 bases). Trimming pared 9 bases from V and 6 bases from J, leaving 11 bases between. The V gene's germline CDR1 is LNHDA and CDR2 SQIVND (reference sequence). The CDR3 length is 11 residues. The CDR3, as DNA: TGTGCCAGCCGGCGGGGGCATGGCTACACCTTC. Translating gives CASRRGHGYTF.

The rearrangement links TRBV28 to TRBJ1-1, with TRBD1 matching over 10 bases. The germline gives CDR1 MDHEN, CDR2 SYDVKM. CDR3 length equals 15 residues. V lost 6 bases and J lost 5; bases outside the gene matches: 9. Here the CDR3 reads CASSRPGQGKTEAFF. CDR3 coding DNA: TGTGCCAGCAGCCGACCGGGACAGGGGAAAACTGAAGCTTTCTTT. Full variable domain (outside the CDR3, taken from reference TRBV28 and TRBJ1-1): DVKVTQSSRYLVKRTGEKVFLECVQDMDHENMFWYRQDPGLGLRLIYFSYDVKMKEKGDIPEGYSVSREKKERFSLILESASTNQTSMYLCASSRPGQGKTEAFFGQGTRLTVV.